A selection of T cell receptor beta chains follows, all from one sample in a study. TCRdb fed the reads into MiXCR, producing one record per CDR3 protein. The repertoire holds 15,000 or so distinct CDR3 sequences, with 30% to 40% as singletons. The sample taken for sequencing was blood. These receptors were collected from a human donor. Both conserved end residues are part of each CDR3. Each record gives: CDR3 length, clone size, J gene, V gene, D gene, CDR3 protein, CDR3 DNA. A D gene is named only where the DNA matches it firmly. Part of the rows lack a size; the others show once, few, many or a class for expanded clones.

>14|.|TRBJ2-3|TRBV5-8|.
CASSLSRSTDTQYF
TGTGCCAGCAGCTTGTCTAGGAGCACAGATACGCAGTATTTT
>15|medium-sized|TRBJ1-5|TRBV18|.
CASSPSTGSNQPQHF
TGTGCCAGCTCACCTTCAACAGGGTCCAATCAGCCCCAGCATTTT
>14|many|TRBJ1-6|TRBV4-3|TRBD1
CASSQGTGERPLHF
TGCGCCAGCAGCCAAGGGACAGGGGAAAGGCCCCTCCACTTT
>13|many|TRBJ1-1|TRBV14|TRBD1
CASSIDRGRKAFF
TGTGCCAGCAGCATCGACAGGGGGCGAAAAGCTTTCTTT
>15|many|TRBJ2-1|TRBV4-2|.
CASSPGGSSYNEQFF
TGTGCCAGCAGCCCCGGAGGGAGCTCCTACAATGAGCAGTTCTTC
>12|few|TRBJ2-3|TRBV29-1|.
CSVRTFTDTQYF
TGCAGCGTTAGGACCTTCACAGATACGCAGTATTTT
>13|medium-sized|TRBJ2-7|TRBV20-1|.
CSATRDSRYEQYF
TGCAGTGCTACACGGGACTCTCGATACGAGCAGTACTTC
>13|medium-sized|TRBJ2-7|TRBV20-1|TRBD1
CSATDRGNYEQYF
TGCAGTGCTACAGACAGGGGGAACTACGAGCAGTACTTC
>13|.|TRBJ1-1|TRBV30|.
CAMEGAGNTEAFF
TGTGCCATGGAGGGTGCAGGGAACACTGAAGCTTTCTTT
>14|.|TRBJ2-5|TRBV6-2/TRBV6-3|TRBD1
CASTPGTGLETQYF
TGTGCCAGCACTCCCGGGACAGGGTTGGAGACCCAGTACTTC
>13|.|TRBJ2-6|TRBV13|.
CASSYEGANVLTF
TGTGCCAGCAGCTACGAGGGGGCCAACGTCCTGACTTTC
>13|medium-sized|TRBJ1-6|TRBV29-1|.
CSVRQEPNSPLHF
TGCAGCGTTAGACAGGAGCCGAATTCACCCCTCCACTTT
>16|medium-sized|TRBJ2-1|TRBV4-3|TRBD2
CASSQDLAGGYNEQFF
TGCGCCAGCAGCCAAGATCTAGCGGGAGGTTACAATGAGCAGTTCTTC